This T cell receptor (beta chain) emerged from a study of blood T cell repertoires in COVID-19. Whole-study context: Researchers got acute and convalescent COVID-19 samples from the United States, Italy and Spain.

Only in-frame clones appear in the TCRdb table, and some are missing; sequencing was by immunoSEQ multiplex PCR. The top ten clones hold 4% of a sample with roughly 150,000 clones, approximately 78% of them seen once. Germline V gene data show CDR1 as MDHEN and CDR2 as SYDVKM. The V gene lost 3 bases and the J gene lost 5 bases, with 7 bases spanning the gap. The CDR3 totals 13 residues. Material for sequencing was peripheral blood. The clonotype was recovered from a woman older than 75 with acute or convalescent COVID-19. The J gene is TRBJ2-2, the V gene TRBV28, with unresolved D. CDR3: CASSFTSTGELFF. The CDR3 bases are TGTGCCAGCAGTTTTACATCGACCGGGGAGCTGTTTTTT.